These 16 T cell receptor beta chains originate from one sample sequenced in a study of T-cell reconstitution after alpha-beta-depleted transplantation in children. Researchers prepared the TCRbeta library using unique molecular identifiers, the study reports. Each CDR3 protein gets one entry after TCRdb re-called the PCR reads with MiXCR. Here the sample spans some 500,000 distinct CDR3 sequences, around a third being singletons. Sequencing was performed on PBMCs from the stem cell graft donor, taken from the stem cell graft. These TCRs come from a human donor who donated a stem cell graft to a child with aplastic anemia.

This clonotype was counted only a few times. The V call is TRBV5-1, the J call TRBJ2-5; 12 bases align to TRBD2. The trim removed 4 bases at V and 0 bases at J, leaving 4 bases unmatched. There are 16 residues in the CDR3. Germline V CDR1 and CDR2: SGHRS, YFSETQ. For the CDR3, the DNA is TGCGCCAGCAGCACAAGGACTAGCGGGAACCAAGAGACCCAGTACTTC. This translates into CASSTRTSGNQETQYF.

The rearrangement uses TRBV7-8 and TRBJ2-4, with TRBD2 identical over 7 bases. CDR3 length equals 13 residues. Trimming cost V 3 bases and J 11 bases; bases outside gene matches: 7. From germline, CDR1 is SGHVS and CDR2 FQNEAQ. In nucleotides, the CDR3 is TGTGCCAGCAGCTTGAGCGGGGACTCGTTTCAGTACTTC. Its protein is CASSLSGDSFQYF. Full variable domain (outside the CDR3, taken from reference TRBV7-8 and TRBJ2-4): GAGVSQSPRYKVAKRGQDVALRCDPISGHVSLFWYQQALGQGPEFLTYFQNEAQLDKSGLPSDRFFAERPEGSVSTLKIQRTQQEDSAVYLCASSLSGDSFQYFGAGTRLSVL.

The rearrangement uses TRBV6-2 or TRBV6-3 and TRBJ2-3; 10 bases are a match to TRBD2. The CDR3 has 13 residues. Germline V lookup: CDR1 MNHEY, CDR2 SVGEGT. V was pared by 10 bases and J by 6 bases, with 7 bases of the junction left unmatched. CDR3: CAIRTSGGDTQYF. The CDR3 DNA sequence: TGTGCCATCCGGACTAGCGGAGGGGATACGCAGTATTTT.

The rearrangement links TRBV4-3 to TRBJ1-3, with D unresolved. Trimming removed 0 bases at V and 0 bases at J, with 9 bases between. CDR1 LGHNA and CDR2 YSLEER come from the germline V gene. The CDR3 is 16 amino acids. The DNA of the CDR3 is TGCGCCAGCAGCCAAGATTGGGCGGTCTCTGGAAACACCATATATTTT. As protein: CASSQDWAVSGNTIYF.

In this sample, this clonotype turned up a few times. The chain uses TRBV4-2 and TRBJ1-2; D is ambiguous. The germline V gene encodes CDR1 LGHNA and CDR2 YNFKEQ. The V end was cut by 0 bases, the J end by 5 bases, with 13 bases between. The CDR3 is 15 amino acids. Written as DNA, the CDR3 is TGTGCCAGCAGCCAAGATTCGTCCGCCCTATATGGCTACACCTTC. As protein: CASSQDSSALYGYTF.

CDR3 nucleotide sequence: TGCAGTGCTAGTCAGCATATGGCCAATCAGCCCCAGCATTTT. Its protein is CSASQHMANQPQHF. The chain has TRBV20-1 and TRBJ1-5; D is unclear. V shed 3 bases and J shed 3 bases, with 12 bases lying between them. Germline V gene sequence: CDR1 DFQATT, CDR2 SNEGSKA (reference sequence). This CDR3 is 14 amino acids long.

This chain uses TRBV29-1 with TRBJ1-1; the match to TRBD1 covers 7 bases. Germline CDR1 and CDR2: SQVTM and ANQGSEA. This CDR3 has 13 residues. Trimming at V came to 6 bases and at J to 4 bases, leaving 8 bases not matched to a gene. This CDR3 reads CSVETTGFTEAFF. The CDR3, as DNA: TGCAGCGTAGAGACGACAGGGTTCACTGAAGCTTTCTTT. The full variable domain, rest sourced from reference TRBV29-1 and TRBJ1-1, is SAVISQKPSRDICQRGTSLTIQCQVDSQVTMMFWYRQQPGQSLTLIATANQGSEATYESGFVIDKFPISRPNLTFSTLTVSNMSPEDSSIYLCSVETTGFTEAFFGQGTRLTVV.

This clonotype was counted between two and nine times. This chain uses TRBV6-2 or TRBV6-3 with TRBJ2-1; D remains unclear. V was clipped by 4 bases and J by 0 bases, with 13 bases between them. This CDR3 contains 16 residues. Germline V lookup: CDR1 MNHEY, CDR2 SVGEGT. The DNA of the CDR3 is TGTGCCAGCAGTTTAAGCCGCGTTACCTCCTACAATGAGCAGTTCTTC. Its protein is CASSLSRVTSYNEQFF.

The rearrangement uses TRBV30 and TRBJ2-5, with a tentative D call TRBD1 (6 bases). This CDR3 contains 15 residues. Trimming took off 2 bases at V and 3 bases at J, with 16 bases between the two ends. The germline gives CDR1 GTSNPN, CDR2 SVGIG (reference sequence). The CDR3 region is CAWSSRSTGKETQYF. For the CDR3, the DNA is TGTGCCTGGAGTAGTAGGTCGACAGGAAAAGAGACCCAGTACTTC.

The chain is built from TRBV11-2 and TRBJ2-5; possible D gene TRBD1, 5 bases. With 5 bases removed from V and 5 bases from J, the gap between germline ends came to 15 bases. The CDR3 runs to 14 residues. Germline V lookup: CDR1 SGHAT, CDR2 FQNNGV. The chain's CDR3 is CASSPSRQLETQYF. The CDR3 DNA sequence: TGTGCCAGCAGCCCAAGCAGACAGCTCGAGACCCAGTACTTC.

This clonotype has a handful of counts. The rearrangement joins TRBV18 to TRBJ2-1; 13 bases line up with TRBD2. Unmatched junction bases numbered 8, after V lost 2 bases and J lost 7 bases. Per germline, CDR1 KGHSH and CDR2 LQKENI. The CDR3 contains 17 residues. The CDR3 sequence: CASSPSATSGRRNEQFF. In DNA form, the CDR3 reads TGTGCCAGCTCACCATCGGCGACTAGCGGGAGGAGGAATGAGCAGTTCTTC.

V and J are TRBV6-1 and TRBJ1-5; possibly TRBD1 for D (5 bases). Per the germline V gene, CDR1 is MNHNS and CDR2 is SASEGT. V lost 8 bases and J 5 bases, leaving 16 bases between the germline ends. The CDR3 totals 14 residues. The CDR3 DNA follows: TGTGCCAGCTCTCTCGTTGGAGGGGATCAGCCCCAGCATTTT. Translated: CASSLVGGDQPQHF.

J is TRBJ2-5 and V is TRBV12-3 or TRBV12-4, with D possibly being TRBD2 (7 bases). Deletions cut 6 bases from V and 2 bases from J, with 25 bases between. The CDR3 contains 18 residues. CDR3 bases: TGTGCCAGCAGCCCTCTGGGGGGGGGGCAAGCGTTTCAAGAGACCCAGTACTTC. This encodes CASSPLGGGQAFQETQYF.

This clonotype was picked up many times. The chain links TRBV6-4 to TRBJ2-2; D unresolved. CDR1 is MRHNA and CDR2 is SNTAGT in the germline V gene. Trimming removed 4 bases from V and 1 base from J, with 10 bases in between. This CDR3 region has 15 residues. CDR3 sequence reads: CASSASSMNTGELFF. CDR3 in DNA: TGTGCCAGCAGTGCGAGTAGCATGAACACCGGGGAGCTGTTTTTT.

The V call is TRBV5-1, the J call TRBJ1-5; 8 bases match TRBD1. V was clipped by 1 base and J by 6 bases; unmatched bases: 9. This CDR3 spans 16 amino acids. Germline V lookup: CDR1 SGHRS, CDR2 YFSETQ. CDR3 residues: CASSLSGQGEGQPQHF. For the CDR3, the DNA is TGCGCCAGCAGCTTGTCTGGACAGGGCGAGGGTCAGCCCCAGCATTTT.

In its sample, this clonotype was seen a few times. This chain uses TRBV12-3 or TRBV12-4 with TRBJ2-3; TRBD2 matches 8 bases. This CDR3 is built from 15 residues. Trimming took 6 bases from V and 4 from J; bases not matched to a gene: 9. The CDR3 sequence: CASRSPSGSSDTQYF. The DNA of the CDR3 is TGTGCCAGCAGGTCCCCCAGCGGGAGTTCAGATACGCAGTATTTT.